This TCR beta chain was obtained from a study of vaccination and CD4 T cells after COVID-19. Comments on this clonotype: Its antigen remains unknown.

Study-level points and caveats: Of the reactive clones in convalescent patients, a median approximately 89% showed up only post-vaccination. Reactive clonotype counts went from median roughly 19 after infection to about 38 after vaccination, nonsignificantly.

Treatment indicated: roughly 10-day PBMC culture with coronavirus spike peptide pools or control peptides (ViraFEST assay). With the Oncomine TCR Beta short-read assay, DNA from cultured CD4+ T cells was sequenced. In this case, cultured CD4+ T cells provided the extracted genomic DNA. A single record per CDR3 protein comes from TCRdb applying MiXCR to the PCR reads. The sample yields some 20,000 distinct CDR3 sequences, less than 50% seen once. This CDR3 is 14 amino acids long. The V and J ends lost 5 bases and 4 bases respectively, with 9 bases between them. From germline, CDR1 is MGHDK and CDR2 SYGVNS.

The sample here was CD4+ T cells from blood, cultured in vitro, taken after SARS-CoV-2 vaccination. The receptor's source is a human donor who had recovered from COVID-19. The rearrangement uses TRBV25-1 and TRBJ2-6; D is possibly TRBD1 (6 bases). This chain's CDR3 is CASSTGSGANVLTF. The CDR3 nucleotides are TGTGCCAGCAGTACAGGGTCCGGGGCCAACGTCCTGACTTTC.